This entry concerns a single TCR beta chain. This clonotype showed up just a few times. This receptor's antigen is unknown. No per-base quality is available; no much larger clone lies one base away. Systemically healthy Caucasian individuals from Russia, 39 in total and aged roughly 6 to 100 years, were included as donors. Each donor gave about 9.7 milliliters of peripheral blood, drawn into EDTA-treated Vacutainer tubes. Ficoll-Paque density-gradient centrifugation was used to isolate PBMCs, with at least 7 million obtained per sample. Trizol reagent was used to extract total RNA from PBMCs, with at least 6 micrograms per sample. For every donor, an aliquot of PBMCs went through flow cytometry to measure the percentages of naive CD45RAhigh/CD27high T cells. The library was obtained by 5' RACE. These reads were obtained on an Illumina HiSeq 2500. A second about 7 to 11 cycle PCR used a sample-barcoded 5' primer and a J-beta primer mix. A unique molecular identifier was introduced onto each TCR beta cDNA molecule by a template-switch 5' adaptor carrying 12 random nucleotides. Each sample yielded at least 2.5 million CDR3-containing paired-end reads. First-strand cDNA was synthesized from all RNA with the Mint cDNA synthesis kit, primed by a TRBC-specific oligonucleotide. Following uracil-DNA glycosylase treatment, a first 18-cycle PCR with universal primers M1SS and BC2_uni_R was performed on all cDNA. In the paper's pipeline: For normalization, 1 million high-quality reads were randomly selected from each sample, with every read carrying a distinct molecular identifier. Instead of being binned into consensus sequences, reads with shared molecular identifiers were discarded. MiTCR, with a Q25 quality threshold and the strictest error-elimination algorithm, was used for CDR3 identification, clonotype clustering and error correction. Lower-bound total TCR beta diversity was estimated with a nonparametric unseen species model using Euler transformation. The public reads were reanalyzed by TCRdb: fastp trimming at Q25, MiXCR alignment, in-frame beta chains only. CDR3 protein duplicates are merged, each entry listing the most common genes and DNA. The V and J calls were determined by TCRdb, not by the authors. This sample lists 780,000 or so distinct CDR3 sequences; just under 25% were detected once. The ten largest clones capture under 4.5% of the sample.

The data are from a study of blood T cells in healthy people across ages (dated by TCRdb to 2014 to 2015). For the wider study: Template switching captured roughly one uniquely barcoded TCR beta cDNA molecule per two T cells in model experiments. Using the same blood draw, the study looked at two additional independent replicas of 1 million unique cDNA reads for two donors, one aged 18 to 30 and the other aged 80 or older. The donors were divided into four age groups: young (average approximately 17 years), middle-aged (about 39), aged (about 60) and long-lived (around 87). Using deep sequencing normalized with unique cDNA molecular identifiers, the study measured how TCR beta repertoire diversity changes with age.

The study at large found these results: Donor CMV infection status was unknown, potentially confounding age-related changes in expanded clonotypes. There was a strong correlation between observed TCR beta diversity and the percentage of naive T cells measured by flow cytometry. Since profiling was done on bulk unsorted PBMCs, naive and antigen-experienced compartments could not be conclusively compared. As age increased, observed TCR beta diversity per million T cells dropped in a roughly linear way, and a significant reduction was already evident by age roughly 36. Compared with the aged group, more naive CD4+ T cells, fewer expanded clones and increased TCR diversity were shown by the long-lived group, suggesting age selection. Estimates of total diversity from one million sequenced T cells were regarded as lower bounds and underestimates.

These same records also appear under a second study, on T cells of mothers and their children. From that second study: Donors were nine systemically healthy Caucasian individuals: three mothers and their six children. cDNA synthesis consumed the entire amount of extracted RNA, loaded at approximately 1.6 ug RNA in each 15 ul reaction. In the second PCR, sample barcodes and 2-4 random nucleotides were introduced via the M1S primer. Over 10 million TCR beta CDR3 reads came from each mother, compared with about 3 million reads from each child. In both related and unrelated pairs, thymic selection shapes the output of TCR recombination in a similar way, with inherited differences having only a minor effect. Normalized repertoire overlap in related mother-child pairs was always slightly higher than in unrelated mother-child pairs, but the difference was never significant. No persistent microchimeric T cell clones were found, with a detection sensitivity of approximately 100 clones per million clonotypes. Deep NGS was used in the study to compare the TCR beta repertoires of mothers and children and to look for features that separate related mother-child pairs from unrelated individuals. On average, the children were roughly 11 +/- 4 years old, while the mothers were around 40 +/- 4 years old. Libraries were sequenced on Illumina HiSeq 2000 with 100+100 nt paired-end reads after adapter ligation with NEBNext reagents. To avoid cross-contamination, the mother libraries and the child libraries were prepared a month apart and sequenced in separate runs. Each donor had between about 450,000 and 2,100,000 distinct TCR beta clonotypes identified. Naive TCR beta clonotypes were estimated from low-frequency clonotypes matched to each donor's FACS-determined naive share, without sorting.

The sequence came from a boy younger than 18 in good health. Sequencing was done on a sample of blood.

CDR3 loop: CASSLASAFQETQYF. The nucleotide sequence is TGTGCCAGCAGTTTAGCGTCAGCATTCCAAGAGACCCAGTACTTC. The V and J genes are TRBV12-3 or TRBV12-4 and TRBJ2-5, with no confidently assigned D gene. The CDR3, from cysteine to phenylalanine, totals 15 residues. Kept here is only the CDR3 DNA, which spans 45 bases and is read in frame from base 1. V is pared back by 0 bases and J by 1 base, with 9 bases lying between the germline termini.